The 21 T cell receptor beta chains below were found in one sample sequenced in a study of blood T cell repertoires in COVID-19. The table came from immunoSEQ multiplex PCR; TCRdb's copy has only in-frame clones and leaves some out. The sample lists about 230,000 clones; roughly 83% were seen once. The sequenced sample was peripheral blood. The receptors here all came from a woman between 70 and 85 years old with active or convalescent COVID-19.

This chain uses TRBV18 with TRBJ1-1; 9 bases match TRBD1. The germline gives CDR1 KGHSH, CDR2 LQKENI. With V trimmed by 3 bases and J by 4 bases, 3 bases remained unmatched. The CDR3 totals 14 residues. The CDR3 spells CASSPLGQGTEAFF. The CDR3, as DNA: TGTGCCAGCTCACCGTTGGGACAGGGCACTGAAGCTTTCTTT.

CDR3 region: CASGGGGPDTQYF. The CDR3 DNA follows: TGTGCCAGCGGGGGGGGAGGCCCAGATACGCAGTATTTT. The rearrangement links TRBV28 to TRBJ2-3; 7 nucleotides align to TRBD2. In germline, CDR1 is MDHEN, CDR2 SYDVKM. The V gene end was trimmed by 8 bases and the J gene end by 4 bases; junction bases not matched to a gene: 6. The length of the CDR3 is 13 residues.

This sequence joins TRBV10-3 and TRBJ1-3; D gene unclear. The germline V gene has CDR1 ENHRY and CDR2 SYGVKD. This CDR3 contains 14 residues. Trimming left V 8 bases short and J 2 bases short, with 13 bases between. This CDR3 reads CAIGGVDAGNTIYF. The CDR3 nucleotides read TGTGCCATCGGAGGAGTTGATGCTGGAAACACCATATATTTT.

The chain carries TRBV3-1 (or the pseudogene TRBV3-2) and TRBJ1-4, with 9 bases identical to TRBD1. The junction had 1 base not matched to a gene; V was cut back by 1 base and J by 7 bases. Germline CDR1 LGHDT, CDR2 YNNKEL (reference sequence). This CDR3 has 14 residues. The CDR3: CASSQGDRAEKLFF. The CDR3 DNA sequence: TGTGCCAGCAGCCAAGGGGACAGGGCTGAAAAACTGTTTTTT.

V gene TRBV7-8 combines with J gene TRBJ1-4; D may be TRBD1 (6 bases). CDR3 length equals 15 residues. Germline values: CDR1 SGHVS, CDR2 FQNEAQ. The germline V and J ends were trimmed by 5 bases and 6 bases, with 16 bases remaining between them. CDR3 sequence: CASSPTLGAHEKLFF. The CDR3 DNA follows: TGTGCCAGCAGCCCTACCCTGGGGGCGCATGAAAAACTGTTTTTT. Combining the CDR3 with reference TRBV7-8 and TRBJ1-4 gives the whole variable domain GAGVSQSPRYKVAKRGQDVALRCDPISGHVSLFWYQQALGQGPEFLTYFQNEAQLDKSGLPSDRFFAERPEGSVSTLKIQRTQQEDSAVYLCASSPTLGAHEKLFFGSGTQLSVL.

The V and J genes are TRBV5-1 and TRBJ1-1; 7 bases are shared with TRBD1. V lost 0 bases to trimming and J lost 5 bases; unmatched junction nucleotides: 7. CDR1 is SGHRS, CDR2 YFSETQ, per germline. The CDR3 length is 15 residues. DNA of the CDR3: TGCGCCAGCAGCTTGGAAGGGGGCGGGAGGACTGAAGCTTTCTTT. Translating gives CASSLEGGGRTEAFF.

V and J are TRBV19 and TRBJ2-1; weak D call: TRBD2 (6 bases). Germline CDR1 LNHDA, CDR2 SQIVND (reference sequence). V lost 1 base to trimming and J lost 4 bases, with 8 bases between them. This CDR3 is built from 14 residues. The CDR3 nucleotides read TGTGCCAGTAGTATAGCGGGAGCTTACAATGAGCAGTTCTTC. Its protein product is CASSIAGAYNEQFF.

J is TRBJ2-1 and V is TRBV2, with 9 positions matching TRBD1. Trimming at V came to 7 bases and at J to 12 bases, leaving 16 bases not matched to a gene. In germline, CDR1 is SNHLY, CDR2 FYNNEI. The CDR3 loop spans 15 amino acids. CDR3 in amino acids: CASKRVPDRGEGQFF. Written as DNA, the CDR3 is TGTGCCAGCAAGCGGGTCCCCGACAGGGGGGAAGGGCAGTTCTTC.

This clone turned up a few times. The gene calls are TRBV5-1 and TRBJ1-1; no definite D call. V was trimmed by 4 bases and J by 0 bases, leaving 10 bases between them. The CDR3 extends over 14 amino acids. Germline CDR1 and CDR2: SGHRS and YFSETQ. The CDR3, as DNA: TGCGCCAGCAGCCCACAGACCTTGAACACTGAAGCTTTCTTT. Translated: CASSPQTLNTEAFF. The full variable domain, completed using reference TRBV5-1 and TRBJ1-1, is KAGVTQTPRYLIKTRGQQVTLSCSPISGHRSVSWYQQTPGQGLQFLFEYFSETQRNKGNFPGRFSGRQFSNSRSEMNVSTLELGDSALYLCASSPQTLNTEAFFGQGTRLTVV.

This clone was found a few times. V and J are TRBV27 and TRBJ2-7; TRBD2 is a possible D gene (6 bases). Between the trimmed V and J ends, which lost 0 bases and 4 bases, there was a span of 13 bases. Germline CDR1 MNHEY, CDR2 SMNVEV (reference sequence). The CDR3 contains 15 residues. The CDR3 reads CASSLSAGFTYEQYF. For the CDR3, the DNA is TGTGCCAGCAGTTTATCTGCGGGGTTTACTTACGAGCAGTACTTC.

A single count supports this clone. This chain links TRBV6-5 with TRBJ2-3; 9 positions agree with TRBD2. Trimming cost V 8 bases and J 4 bases; bases outside gene matches: 7. There are 14 residues in the CDR3. Per germline, CDR1 MNHEY and CDR2 SVGAGI. The CDR3 loop reads CASLAGGLSDTQYF. In DNA form, the CDR3 reads TGTGCCAGCCTTGCGGGGGGGCTCTCAGATACGCAGTATTTT.

The chain carries TRBV3-1 (or the pseudogene TRBV3-2) and TRBJ1-3; maybe TRBD1 (5 bases). Trimming left V 2 bases short and J 1 base short, with 9 bases between. The CDR3 loop spans 15 amino acids. CDR1 and CDR2 (germline): LGHDT, YNNKEL (reference sequence). The chain's CDR3 is CASSQFQGSGNTIYF. The DNA for the CDR3 is TGTGCCAGCAGCCAATTCCAGGGATCTGGAAACACCATATATTTT.

The J gene is TRBJ2-2, the V gene TRBV2; weak D call: TRBD1 (6 bases). The CDR3 extends over 13 amino acids. V gave up 6 bases and J gave up 4 bases, with 9 bases separating them. In germline, CDR1 is SNHLY, CDR2 FYNNEI. The DNA of the CDR3 is TGTGCCAGCAGCCGGGACACCACCGGGGAGCTGTTTTTT. Amino acid sequence: CASSRDTTGELFF.

The chain uses TRBV30 and TRBJ1-2; D possibly corresponds to TRBD1 (5 bases). V was shortened by 4 bases and J by 8 bases, with 14 bases between the two germline ends. From germline, CDR1 is GTSNPN and CDR2 SVGIG (reference sequence). The CDR3 length is 12 residues. The CDR3 nucleotides are TGTGCCTGGACCGACGGGCGGGACGGCTACACCTTC. Its protein product is CAWTDGRDGYTF.

This rearrangement joins TRBV5-5 to TRBJ1-1; the D is unclear. Germline loops: CDR1 SGHKS, CDR2 YYEKEE (reference sequence). The CDR3 extends over 17 amino acids. V lost 0 bases and J lost 0, with 15 bases in between. For the CDR3, the DNA is TGTGCCAGCAGCTTGGCCACCCGGGGTGGGTTGAACACTGAAGCTTTCTTT. This codes for CASSLATRGGLNTEAFF.

This clone was detected only a few times. The chain is built from TRBV20-1 and TRBJ1-6; tentatively, D is TRBD1 (6 bases). From germline, CDR1 is DFQATT and CDR2 SNEGSKA (reference sequence). This CDR3 spans 14 amino acids. Trimming left V 6 bases short and J 8 bases short, with 17 bases between. This CDR3 reads CSASTGTPYSPLHF. The CDR3 DNA reads as TGCAGTGCCAGTACCGGGACACCCTATTCACCCCTCCACTTT.

CDR3 protein: CASSHLAAGNTEAFF. The DNA of the CDR3 is TGCGCCAGCAGCCATCTAGCGGCGGGAAACACTGAAGCTTTCTTT. The rearrangement links TRBV4-1 to TRBJ1-1; D gene ambiguous. The germline gives CDR1 MGHRA, CDR2 YSYEKL. The CDR3 spans 15 residues. Trimming removed 3 bases from V and 2 bases from J, with 13 bases in between.

The J gene is TRBJ2-2, the V gene TRBV3-1 (or the pseudogene TRBV3-2); 7 positions match TRBD1. The junction had 5 bases not matched to a gene; V was cut back by 7 bases and J by 0 bases. The V gene's germline CDR1 is LGHDT and CDR2 YNNKEL (reference sequence). The CDR3 has 15 residues. The CDR3 DNA sequence: TGTGCCAGCACCAGGGGACAGACGAACACCGGGGAGCTGTTTTTT. Translation: CASTRGQTNTGELFF.

J is TRBJ2-7 and V is TRBV5-1; TRBD1 is a possible D gene (6 bases). Looked up from germline, CDR1 is SGHRS and CDR2 is YFSETQ. V was clipped by 2 bases and J by 3 bases, with 15 bases between them. CDR3 length equals 15 residues. CDR3 coding DNA: TGCGCCAGCAGCTTTGTAGTAGGACAGAACTACGAGCAGTACTTC. It specifies CASSFVVGQNYEQYF. The variable domain in full, with the rest retrieved from reference TRBV5-1 and TRBJ2-7, is KAGVTQTPRYLIKTRGQQVTLSCSPISGHRSVSWYQQTPGQGLQFLFEYFSETQRNKGNFPGRFSGRQFSNSRSEMNVSTLELGDSALYLCASSFVVGQNYEQYFGPGTRLTVT.

The chain is built from TRBV5-1 and TRBJ1-6; D remains unclear. Germline CDR1 is SGHRS and CDR2 is YFSETQ. The CDR3 loop spans 16 amino acids. Deletions cut 0 bases from V and 7 bases from J, with 14 bases between. The CDR3 sequence: CASSLVEGLGNSPLHF. The CDR3 nucleotides are TGCGCCAGCAGCTTGGTTGAGGGTCTTGGAAATTCACCCCTCCACTTT. The full variable domain, rest sourced from reference TRBV5-1 and TRBJ1-6, is KAGVTQTPRYLIKTRGQQVTLSCSPISGHRSVSWYQQTPGQGLQFLFEYFSETQRNKGNFPGRFSGRQFSNSRSEMNVSTLELGDSALYLCASSLVEGLGNSPLHFGNGTRLTVT.

V gene TRBV6-2 or TRBV6-3 combines with J gene TRBJ1-1, with D possibly TRBD1 on 6 matching bases. Per germline, CDR1 MNHEY and CDR2 SVGEGT. V was cut by 3 bases and J by 3 bases, with 14 bases left in between. The CDR3 extends over 15 amino acids. CDR3 coding DNA: TGTGCCAGCAGTTATACAGGGAGGGGAGACACTGAAGCTTTCTTT. Residues: CASSYTGRGDTEAFF.